This T cell receptor beta chain was identified during a study of glioma-infiltrating T cells after dendritic cell vaccination. Study in general: Three intradermal dendritic cell vaccine injections were given every two weeks.

The immunoSEQ assay amplified TCRB CDR3 from up to roughly 2 ug DNA. Amplification used 60 V beta primers and 13 J beta primers. The repertoire was sequenced with immunoSEQ multiplex PCR; TCRdb's copy has only in-frame clones and lacks some. This repertoire shows roughly 62,000 clones, roughly 83% found once; its top ten account for less than 20%. The time point is: after dendritic cell vaccination, including at tumor progression/relapse. With 3 bases clipped from V and 3 bases from J, the junction kept 7 bases outside the gene matches. This CDR3 spans 15 amino acids. CDR1 SQVTM and CDR2 ANQGSEA come from the germline V gene.

This TCR derives from a human donor with glioblastoma. The specimen comprised blood, sampled after dendritic cell vaccination. The rearrangement joins TRBV29-1 to TRBJ1-2; TRBD1 matches 10 bases. The CDR3 is CSVDGTGVRHYGYTF. As DNA, the CDR3 is TGCAGCGTTGATGGGACAGGGGTACGGCACTATGGCTACACCTTC.